This TCR beta chain is drawn from a study of blood T cell repertoires in COVID-19. At the level of the study: The origin of the acute and convalescent COVID-19 samples was the United States, Italy and Spain.

Some clones are missing from TCRdb's copy, which holds only in-frame ones; the method was immunoSEQ multiplex PCR. The data show around 83,000 clones, with about 84% seen just once and about 14% held by the top ten. The source is a woman in her seventies with acute or convalescent COVID-19. The sequenced material came from peripheral blood.

The CDR3 sequence is CASIIGSGRLQETQYF. CDR3 nucleotides: TGTGCCAGCATTATAGGGAGCGGACGTCTCCAAGAGACCCAGTACTTC. This chain connects TRBV28 to TRBJ2-5; TRBD2 is a possible D gene (5 bases). Between the trimmed V and J ends, which lost 7 bases and 1 base, there was a span of 19 bases. CDR1 is MDHEN, CDR2 SYDVKM, per germline. The CDR3 has 16 residues.